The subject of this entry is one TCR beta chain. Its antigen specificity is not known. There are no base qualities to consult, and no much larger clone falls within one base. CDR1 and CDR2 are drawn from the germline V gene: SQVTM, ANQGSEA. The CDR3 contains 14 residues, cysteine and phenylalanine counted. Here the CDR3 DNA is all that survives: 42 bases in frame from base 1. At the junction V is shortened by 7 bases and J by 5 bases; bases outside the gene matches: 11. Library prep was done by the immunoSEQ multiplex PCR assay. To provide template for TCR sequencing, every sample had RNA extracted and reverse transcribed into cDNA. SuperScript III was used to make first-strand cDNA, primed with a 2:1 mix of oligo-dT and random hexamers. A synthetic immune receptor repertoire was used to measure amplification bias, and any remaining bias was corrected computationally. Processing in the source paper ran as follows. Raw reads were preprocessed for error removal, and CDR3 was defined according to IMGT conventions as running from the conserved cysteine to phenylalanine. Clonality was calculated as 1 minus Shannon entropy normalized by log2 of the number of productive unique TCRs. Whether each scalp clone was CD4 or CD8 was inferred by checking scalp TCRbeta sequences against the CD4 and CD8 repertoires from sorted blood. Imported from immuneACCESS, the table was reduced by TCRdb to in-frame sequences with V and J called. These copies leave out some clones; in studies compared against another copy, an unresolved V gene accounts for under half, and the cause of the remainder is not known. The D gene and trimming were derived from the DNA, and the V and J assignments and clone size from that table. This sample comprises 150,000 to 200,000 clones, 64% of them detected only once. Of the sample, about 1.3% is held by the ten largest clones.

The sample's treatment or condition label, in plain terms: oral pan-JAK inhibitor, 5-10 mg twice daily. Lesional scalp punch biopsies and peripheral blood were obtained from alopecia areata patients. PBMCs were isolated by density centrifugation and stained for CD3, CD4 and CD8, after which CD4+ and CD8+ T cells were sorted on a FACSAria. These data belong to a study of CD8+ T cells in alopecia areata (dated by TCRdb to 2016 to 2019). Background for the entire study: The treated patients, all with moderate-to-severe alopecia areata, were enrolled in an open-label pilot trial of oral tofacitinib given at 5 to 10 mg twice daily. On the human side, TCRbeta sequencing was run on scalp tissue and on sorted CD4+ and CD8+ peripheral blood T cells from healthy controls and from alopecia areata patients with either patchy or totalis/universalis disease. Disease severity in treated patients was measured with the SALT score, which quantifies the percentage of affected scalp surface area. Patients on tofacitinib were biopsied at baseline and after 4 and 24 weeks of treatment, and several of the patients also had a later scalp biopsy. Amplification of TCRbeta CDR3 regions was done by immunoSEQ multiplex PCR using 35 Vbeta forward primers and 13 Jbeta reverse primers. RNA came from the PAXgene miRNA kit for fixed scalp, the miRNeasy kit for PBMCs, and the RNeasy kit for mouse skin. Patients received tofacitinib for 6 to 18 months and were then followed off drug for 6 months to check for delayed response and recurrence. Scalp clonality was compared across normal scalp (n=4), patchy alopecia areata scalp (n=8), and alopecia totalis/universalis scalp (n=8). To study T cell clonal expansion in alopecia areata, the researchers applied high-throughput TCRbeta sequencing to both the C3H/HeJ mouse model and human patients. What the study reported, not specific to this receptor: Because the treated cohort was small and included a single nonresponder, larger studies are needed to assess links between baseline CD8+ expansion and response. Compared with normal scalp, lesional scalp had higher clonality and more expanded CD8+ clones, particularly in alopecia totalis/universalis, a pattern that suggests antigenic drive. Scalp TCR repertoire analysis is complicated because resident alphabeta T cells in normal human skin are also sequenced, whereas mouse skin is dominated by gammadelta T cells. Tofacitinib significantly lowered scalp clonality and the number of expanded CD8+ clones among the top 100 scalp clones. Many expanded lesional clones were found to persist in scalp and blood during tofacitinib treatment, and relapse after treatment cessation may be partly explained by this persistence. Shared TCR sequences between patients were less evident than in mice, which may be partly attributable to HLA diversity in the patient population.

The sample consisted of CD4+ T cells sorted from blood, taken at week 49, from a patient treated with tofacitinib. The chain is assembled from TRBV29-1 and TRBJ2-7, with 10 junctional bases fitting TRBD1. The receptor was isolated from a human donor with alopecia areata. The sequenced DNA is TGCAGCGCCGAGATTTCTGGGACAGGGGACGAGCAGTACTTC. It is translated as CSAEISGTGDEQYF.